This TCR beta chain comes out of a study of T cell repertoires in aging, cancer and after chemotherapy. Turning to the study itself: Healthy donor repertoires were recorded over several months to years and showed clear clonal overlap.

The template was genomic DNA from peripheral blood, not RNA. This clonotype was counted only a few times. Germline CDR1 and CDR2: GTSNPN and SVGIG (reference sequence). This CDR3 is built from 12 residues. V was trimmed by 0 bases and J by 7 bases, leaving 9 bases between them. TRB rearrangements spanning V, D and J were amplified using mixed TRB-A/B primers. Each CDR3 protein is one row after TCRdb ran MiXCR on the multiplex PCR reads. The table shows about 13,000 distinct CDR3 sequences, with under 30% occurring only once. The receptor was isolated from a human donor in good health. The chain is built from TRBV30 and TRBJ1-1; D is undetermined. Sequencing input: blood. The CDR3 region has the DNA TGTGCCTGGAGTGTACAAGGGAATGAAGCTTTCTTT. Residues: CAWSVQGNEAFF.